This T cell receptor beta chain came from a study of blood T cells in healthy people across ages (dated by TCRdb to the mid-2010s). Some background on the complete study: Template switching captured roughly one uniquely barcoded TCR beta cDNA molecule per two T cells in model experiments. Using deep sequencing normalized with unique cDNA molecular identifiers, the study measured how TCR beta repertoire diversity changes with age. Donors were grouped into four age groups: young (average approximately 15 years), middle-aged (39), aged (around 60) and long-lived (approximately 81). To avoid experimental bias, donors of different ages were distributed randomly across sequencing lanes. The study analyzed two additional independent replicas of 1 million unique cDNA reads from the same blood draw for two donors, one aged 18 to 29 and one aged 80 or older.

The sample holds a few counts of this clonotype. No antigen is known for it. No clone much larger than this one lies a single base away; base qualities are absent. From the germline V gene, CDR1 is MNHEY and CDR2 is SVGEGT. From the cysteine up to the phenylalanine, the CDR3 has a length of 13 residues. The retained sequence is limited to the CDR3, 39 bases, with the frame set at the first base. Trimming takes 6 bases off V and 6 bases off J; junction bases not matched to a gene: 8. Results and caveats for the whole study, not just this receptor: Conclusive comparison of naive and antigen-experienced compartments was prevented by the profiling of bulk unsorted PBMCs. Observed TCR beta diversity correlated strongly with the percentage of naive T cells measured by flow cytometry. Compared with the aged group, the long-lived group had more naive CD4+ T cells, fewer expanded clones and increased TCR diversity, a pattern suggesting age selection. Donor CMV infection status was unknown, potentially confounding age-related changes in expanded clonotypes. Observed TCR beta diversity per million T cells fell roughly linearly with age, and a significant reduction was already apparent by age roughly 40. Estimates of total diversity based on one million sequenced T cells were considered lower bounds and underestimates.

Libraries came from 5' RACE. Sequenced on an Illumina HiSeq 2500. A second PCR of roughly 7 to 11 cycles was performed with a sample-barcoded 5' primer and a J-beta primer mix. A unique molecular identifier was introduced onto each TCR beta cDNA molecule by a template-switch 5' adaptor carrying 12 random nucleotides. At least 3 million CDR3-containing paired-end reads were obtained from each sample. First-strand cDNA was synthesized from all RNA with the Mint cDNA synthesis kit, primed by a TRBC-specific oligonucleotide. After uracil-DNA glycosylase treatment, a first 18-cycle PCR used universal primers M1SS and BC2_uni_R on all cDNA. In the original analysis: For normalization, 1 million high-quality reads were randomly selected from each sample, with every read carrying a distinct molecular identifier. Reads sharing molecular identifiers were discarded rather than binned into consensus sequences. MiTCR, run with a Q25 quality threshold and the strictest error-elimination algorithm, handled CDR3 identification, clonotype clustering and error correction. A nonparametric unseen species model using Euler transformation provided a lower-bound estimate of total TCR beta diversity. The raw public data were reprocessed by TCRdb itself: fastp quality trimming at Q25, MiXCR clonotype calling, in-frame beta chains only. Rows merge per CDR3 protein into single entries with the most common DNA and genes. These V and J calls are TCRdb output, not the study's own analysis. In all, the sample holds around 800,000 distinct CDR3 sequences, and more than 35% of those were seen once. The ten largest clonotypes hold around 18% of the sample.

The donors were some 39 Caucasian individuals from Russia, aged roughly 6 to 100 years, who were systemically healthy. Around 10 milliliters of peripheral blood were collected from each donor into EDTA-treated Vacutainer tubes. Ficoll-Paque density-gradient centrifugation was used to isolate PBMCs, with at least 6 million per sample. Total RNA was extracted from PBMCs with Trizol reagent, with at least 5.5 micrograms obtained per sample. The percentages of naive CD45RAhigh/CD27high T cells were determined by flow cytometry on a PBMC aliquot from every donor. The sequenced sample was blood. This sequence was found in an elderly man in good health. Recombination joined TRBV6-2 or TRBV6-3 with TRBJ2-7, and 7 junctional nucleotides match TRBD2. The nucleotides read TGTGCCAGCAGCCGCGTAGTAGCGGGCGAGCAGTACTTC. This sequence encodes CASSRVVAGEQYF.